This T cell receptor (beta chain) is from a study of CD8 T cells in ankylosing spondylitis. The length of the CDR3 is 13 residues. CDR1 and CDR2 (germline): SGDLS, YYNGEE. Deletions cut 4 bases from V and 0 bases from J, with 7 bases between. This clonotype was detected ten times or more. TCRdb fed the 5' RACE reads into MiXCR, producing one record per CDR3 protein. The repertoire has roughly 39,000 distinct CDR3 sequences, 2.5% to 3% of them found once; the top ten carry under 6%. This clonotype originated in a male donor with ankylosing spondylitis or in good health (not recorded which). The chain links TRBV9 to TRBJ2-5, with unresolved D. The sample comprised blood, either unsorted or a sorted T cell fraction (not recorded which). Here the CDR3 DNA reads TGTGCCAGCAGCCTCAGGTACCAAGAGACCCAGTACTTC. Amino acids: CASSLRYQETQYF.